What follows are 10 T cell receptor beta chains derived from one specimen sequenced in a study of tumor-infiltrating lymphocytes in localized non-small cell lung cancer. Measured with immunoSEQ multiplex PCR; TCRdb has only the in-frame clones, and not every one. The sample holds thousands of clones, more than 65% seen once. The source material was uninvolved lung tissue not adjacent to the tumor. Source of these receptors: a human donor with non-small cell lung cancer.

Here the CDR3 DNA reads TGTGCCAGCAGCATTGGGACTAGCGGGGGGGCCAACGAGCAGTACTTC. The encoded protein is CASSIGTSGGANEQYF. This rearrangement joins TRBV11-3 to TRBJ2-7, with 16 bases identical to TRBD2. Germline V gene lookup returns CDR1 SGHNT and CDR2 YENEEA. V shed 5 bases and J 5 bases; nucleotides not matched to a gene: 6. CDR3 length: 16 amino acids.

The genes are TRBV10-3 and TRBJ2-2; D ambiguous. Deletions cut 6 bases from V and 0 bases from J, with 5 bases between. The CDR3 is 13 residues long. Germline V lookup: CDR1 ENHRY, CDR2 SYGVKD. The CDR3 spells CAISGTNTGELFF. CDR3 DNA: TGTGCCATCAGCGGAACGAACACCGGGGAGCTGTTTTTT.

Only one count was recorded for this clone. The rearrangement joins TRBV2 to TRBJ2-1; D remains unclear. There are 14 residues in the CDR3. V lost 11 bases to trimming and J lost 4 bases, with 18 bases between them. Germline assignment: CDR1 SNHLY and CDR2 FYNNEI. The CDR3 reads CAGKPGQLYNEQFF. CDR3 in DNA: TGTGCCGGCAAGCCAGGTCAGCTTTACAATGAGCAGTTCTTC.

In this sample, this clone turned up once. At one of its ends the junction is not consistent with the germline gene, which may arise from a read error. The rearrangement uses TRBV10-3 and TRBJ2-6; perhaps TRBD1 as D (5 bases). This CDR3 is 13 amino acids long. Germline V CDR1 and CDR2: ENHRY, SYGVKD. The CDR3 coding sequence is TGTGCCCTCAGGGATTCTGGGGCCAACGTCCTGACTTTC. Translated: CALRDSGANVLTF.

The CDR3 sequence is CATISGSSYNEQFF. The CDR3 nucleotides read TGTGCCACCATTAGCGGGAGCTCCTACAATGAGCAGTTCTTC. The chain links TRBV7-9 to TRBJ2-1, with 9 bases lining up with TRBD2. The germline gives CDR1 SEHNR, CDR2 FQNEAQ (reference sequence). The ends lost 10 bases at V and 0 bases at J; junction bases unmatched: 4. The CDR3 covers 14 residues.

CDR3 in amino acids: CASSWSTLNTEAFF. The CDR3 nucleotides read TGTGCCAGTAGTTGGTCCACATTGAACACTGAAGCTTTCTTT. This chain connects TRBV19 to TRBJ1-1; no definite D call. CDR3 length: 14 amino acids. CDR1 and CDR2 (germline): LNHDA, SQIVND (reference sequence). V gave up 5 bases and J gave up 0 bases, with 10 bases separating them. The full variable domain, in which reference TRBV19 and TRBJ1-1 provide the parts outside the CDR3, is DGGITQSPKYLFRKEGQNVTLSCEQNLNHDAMYWYRQDPGQGLRLIYYSQIVNDFQKGDIAEGYSVSREKKESFPLTVTSAQKNPTAFYLCASSWSTLNTEAFFGQGTRLTVV.

V and J are TRBV6-6 and TRBJ2-3; 10 nucleotides match TRBD2. V shed 6 bases, J shed 9 bases, and the junction held 3 bases outside the gene matches. The CDR3 covers 12 residues. CDR1 is MNHNY, CDR2 SVGAGI, per germline (reference sequence). The chain's CDR3 is CASSRGLATQYF. In DNA form, the CDR3 reads TGTGCCAGCAGCCGGGGACTAGCGACGCAGTATTTT.

This sequence joins TRBV9 and TRBJ2-2; D possibly corresponds to TRBD1 (6 bases). From germline, CDR1 is SGDLS and CDR2 YYNGEE. This CDR3 is built from 15 residues. Trimming took 4 bases from V and 1 from J, leaving 11 bases between them. CDR3 protein: CASSQRQENTGELFF. The CDR3 DNA reads as TGTGCCAGCAGCCAACGACAGGAGAACACCGGGGAGCTGTTTTTT. Variable domain in full (rest from reference TRBV9 and TRBJ2-2): DSGVTQTPKHLITATGQRVTLRCSPRSGDLSVYWYQQSLDQGLQFLIQYYNGEERAKGNILERFSAQQFPDLHSELNLSSLELGDSALYFCASSQRQENTGELFFGEGSRLTVL.

The chain uses TRBV7-2 and TRBJ2-3, with TRBD2 matching over 7 bases. V gave up 3 bases and J gave up 2 bases; unmatched junction bases: 5. CDR3 length equals 15 residues. CDR1 is SGHTA, CDR2 FQGNSA, per germline. The CDR3 region is CASSFGTTPTDTQYF. The CDR3 DNA is TGTGCCAGCAGCTTCGGGACTACCCCCACAGATACGCAGTATTTT.

V usage is TRBV10-1 and J usage is TRBJ2-2, with a possible D match to TRBD1 (5 bases). The CDR3 totals 14 residues. Germline lookup yields CDR1 WNHNN and CDR2 SYGVQD (reference sequence). V was cut by 2 bases and J by 7 bases, with 11 bases left in between. The CDR3 loop is CASSEIPQGGELFF. The CDR3 region has the DNA TGCGCCAGCAGTGAGATACCTCAGGGCGGGGAGCTGTTTTTT.